The next 22 T cell receptor beta chains were all read from a single sample in a study of radiotherapy plus CTLA-4 blockade in lung cancer. Sequencing used immunoSEQ multiplex PCR; TCRdb keeps in-frame clones, though not all of them. The sample yields tens of thousands of clones, around 72% seen once. The material was peripheral blood, obtained from a patient treated with radiotherapy plus ipilimumab. Receptors were obtained from a human donor with non-small cell lung cancer that progressed on radiotherapy plus ipilimumab.

The chain is built from TRBV4-1 and TRBJ2-3; 10 bases map to TRBD2. CDR3 length equals 18 residues. Germline V gives CDR1 MGHRA, CDR2 YSYEKL. J lost 5 bases, V lost 4 bases, and 15 bases had no gene match. CDR3 in DNA: TGCGCCAGCAGCCGGACGGTATCGACTAGCGGGCAACAAGATACGCAGTATTTT. Translated, it gives CASSRTVSTSGQQDTQYF.

Remarks on this clone: The germline gene is not matched at one end of the junction; a read error may be the cause. J is TRBJ2-7 and V is TRBV7-9, with no clear D. The CDR3 has 13 residues. Germline values: CDR1 SEHNR, CDR2 FQNEAQ (reference sequence). The CDR3 region is CATSPGPNYEQYF. The DNA for the CDR3 is TGTGCCACCAGCCCCGGACCCAACTACGAGCAGTACTTC.

The chain carries TRBV11-3 and TRBJ2-1; TRBD2 matches 8 bases. Germline V gene data show CDR1 as SGHNT and CDR2 as YENEEA. The CDR3 covers 16 residues. The trim removed 1 base at V and 8 bases at J, leaving 10 bases unmatched. The CDR3 DNA is TGTGCCAGCAGCTTAGGAGGCGGGGGGCGCCTAGATGAGCAGTTCTTC. Translated: CASSLGGGGRLDEQFF.

This clone was counted between two and nine times. This chain links TRBV6-4 with TRBJ1-1; no firm D call. The germline gives CDR1 MRHNA, CDR2 SNTAGT. The CDR3 runs to 13 residues. With 6 bases removed from V and 3 bases from J, the gap between germline ends came to 11 bases. CDR3 DNA: TGTGCCAGCAGCTATACAGAAGACACTGAAGCTTTCTTT. This translates into CASSYTEDTEAFF.

V and J are TRBV27 and TRBJ1-2; weak D call: TRBD1 (6 bases). The CDR3 loop spans 17 amino acids. Germline CDR1 and CDR2: MNHEY and SMNVEV (reference sequence). V was clipped by 10 bases and J by 2 bases, with 26 bases between them. CDR3 sequence: CATSRVAGALLNYGYTF. The DNA for the CDR3 is TGTGCCACCTCCCGAGTGGCAGGGGCCCTGCTAAACTATGGCTACACCTTC.

J is TRBJ1-2 and V is TRBV28, with D perhaps TRBD1 (5 bases). V dropped 6 bases and J dropped 4 bases, with 12 bases sitting between them. This CDR3 is built from 13 residues. Germline values: CDR1 MDHEN, CDR2 SYDVKM. CDR3 sequence reads: CASRSGSTYGYTF. The CDR3 DNA reads as TGTGCCAGCAGATCAGGGTCTACCTATGGCTACACCTTC.

Turning to this clone: In this CDR3 the conserved last residue, phenylalanine or tryptophan, is missing, so a read error is likely. The V and J genes are TRBV15 and TRBJ1-2, with D unresolved. The CDR3 has 15 residues. Germline lookup yields CDR1 LNHNV and CDR2 YYDKDF (reference sequence). V dropped 3 bases and J dropped 8 bases, with 19 bases sitting between them. CDR3: CATSRPLGPGWGYTL. The CDR3 nucleotides are TGTGCCACCAGCAGGCCCCTCGGGCCGGGATGGGGCTACACCCTC.

The chain has TRBV6-5 and TRBJ1-2, with unresolved D. V was shortened by 7 bases and J by 0 bases, with 15 bases between the two germline ends. Germline loops: CDR1 MNHEY, CDR2 SVGAGI. CDR3 length: 15 residues. The CDR3 DNA follows: TGTGCCAGCACCCCCCAGGCAGTCGCTAACTATGGCTACACCTTC. This sequence encodes CASTPQAVANYGYTF.

This chain joins TRBV28 and TRBJ2-1, with 8 bases lining up with TRBD2. Unmatched junction bases numbered 7, after V lost 3 bases and J lost 6 bases. CDR1 and CDR2 from the germline V gene are MDHEN and SYDVKM. The CDR3 spans 15 residues. CDR3 protein: CASSFGAGATNEQFF. For the CDR3, the DNA is TGTGCCAGCAGTTTCGGAGCGGGAGCCACCAATGAGCAGTTCTTC.

The rearrangement joins TRBV14 to TRBJ2-1; D is unresolved. This CDR3 is built from 14 residues. Germline assignment: CDR1 SGHDN and CDR2 FVKESK. V was trimmed by 0 bases and J by 10 bases, leaving 13 bases between them. This CDR3 is CASSQDFRSSEQFF. The CDR3 bases are TGTGCCAGCAGCCAAGATTTCCGGTCCTCAGAGCAGTTCTTC.

The V call is TRBV27, the J call TRBJ2-6; D gene uncertain. The CDR3 has 14 amino acids. V was shortened by 2 bases and J by 3 bases, with 5 bases between the two germline ends. CDR1 is MNHEY, CDR2 SMNVEV, per germline (reference sequence). The DNA of the CDR3 is TGTGCCAGCAGTTTACGAGTTGGGGCCAACGTCCTGACTTTC. This translates into CASSLRVGANVLTF.

V and J are TRBV13 and TRBJ2-2, with no clear D. CDR1 PRHDT and CDR2 FYEKMQ come from the germline V gene (reference sequence). This CDR3 is 12 amino acids long. Between the trimmed V and J ends, which lost 1 base and 8 bases, there was a span of 5 bases. CDR3 coding DNA: TGTGCCAGCAGCTTAGATAAGGGGGAGCTGTTTTTT. It encodes CASSLDKGELFF.

The rearrangement joins TRBV5-6 to TRBJ1-2; the D is unclear. Per the germline V gene, CDR1 is SGHDT and CDR2 is YYEEEE. The CDR3 covers 11 residues. V dropped 2 bases and J dropped 8 bases, with 7 bases sitting between them. The CDR3 here is CASSFIDGYTF. In DNA, the CDR3 is TGTGCCAGCAGCTTTATCGACGGCTACACCTTC.

With regard to this clone: Its ends do not fully match the called genes, so a read error is possible. The rearrangement uses TRBV5-1 and TRBJ1-1; the D is unclear. Per germline, CDR1 SGHRS and CDR2 YFSETQ. This CDR3 region has 13 residues. CDR3 loop: CASSLGPNAEAFF. CDR3 DNA sequence: TGCGCCAGCAGCTTGGGTCCGAACGCTGAAGCTTTCTTT.

The V and J genes are TRBV13 and TRBJ1-6; TRBD1 might be the D (5 bases). V gave up 5 bases and J gave up 8 bases, with 13 bases separating them. CDR1 and CDR2 from the germline V gene are PRHDT and FYEKMQ (reference sequence). CDR3 size: 14 residues. The CDR3 sequence is CASSKRDGDSPLHF. Written as DNA, the CDR3 is TGTGCCAGCAGCAAAAGGGACGGTGATTCACCCCTCCACTTT.

This chain connects TRBV18 to TRBJ2-5; 10 positions match TRBD1. V lost 4 bases, J lost 3 bases, and 11 bases stayed unmatched. The germline V gene has CDR1 KGHSH and CDR2 LQKENI. The CDR3 contains 17 residues. CDR3 sequence (DNA): TGTGCCAGCTCACGAGGTCGACTGGGGACAGGGGAAGAGACCCAGTACTTC. Translated: CASSRGRLGTGEETQYF. Full variable domain (outside the CDR3, taken from reference TRBV18 and TRBJ2-5): NAGVMQNPRHLVRRRGQEARLRCSPMKGHSHVYWYRQLPEEGLKFMVYLQKENIIDESGMPKERFSAEFPKEGPSILRIQQVVRGDSAAYFCASSRGRLGTGEETQYFGPGTRLLVL.

The table lists this clone with a few counts. The chain combines TRBV7-9 with TRBJ1-4; D remains unclear. V was shortened by 5 bases and J by 0 bases, with 13 bases between the two germline ends. The CDR3 has 16 residues. CDR1 is SEHNR, CDR2 FQNEAQ, per germline (reference sequence). CDR3: CASSRDGGATNEKLFF. In DNA, the CDR3 is TGTGCCAGCAGCCGCGACGGCGGGGCAACTAATGAAAAACTGTTTTTT.

This clone was observed a handful of times. The chain uses TRBV28 and TRBJ1-1; a weak D match, TRBD1 (6 bases). Between the trimmed V and J ends, which lost 2 bases and 4 bases, there was a span of 11 bases. The CDR3 runs to 14 residues. Germline-derived CDR1 and CDR2 are MDHEN and SYDVKM. The CDR3 here is CASSLGNRVTEAFF. In DNA, the CDR3 is TGTGCCAGCAGTTTAGGGAACAGGGTCACTGAAGCTTTCTTT.

This CDR3 is CASSQESGGSYNSPLHF. CDR3 DNA: TGCGCCAGCAGCCAAGAATCGGGTGGGTCCTATAATTCACCCCTCCACTTT. The gene calls are TRBV4-1 and TRBJ1-6; no clear D gene. Germline CDR1 MGHRA, CDR2 YSYEKL. The CDR3 is made up of 17 amino acids. V gave up 0 bases and J gave up 1 base, with 10 bases separating them.

This clone was seen only a few times. The gene calls are TRBV6-5 and TRBJ1-1, with 7 nucleotides matching TRBD1. From germline, CDR1 is MNHEY and CDR2 SVGAGI. The junction had 7 bases not matched to a gene; V was cut back by 5 bases and J by 4 bases. The CDR3 runs 14 residues. CDR3 residues: CASSRPTGITEAFF. Here the CDR3 DNA reads TGTGCCAGCAGTCGCCCGACAGGGATCACTGAAGCTTTCTTT.

This clone came up a few times. This chain links TRBV28 with TRBJ2-6; D gene ambiguous. The germline CDR1 and CDR2 sequences are MDHEN and SYDVKM. V was pared by 2 bases and J by 0 bases, with 11 bases between. The CDR3 has 17 residues. CDR3 protein: CASSLPYSSSGANVLTF. The CDR3 region has the DNA TGTGCCAGCAGTTTACCCTACAGCTCCTCTGGGGCCAACGTCCTGACTTTC.

The chain links TRBV11-2 to TRBJ2-2; TRBD2 matches 9 bases. Germline values: CDR1 SGHAT, CDR2 FQNNGV. V trimming: 6 bases; J trimming: 3 bases; junction bases outside the gene matches: 2. The CDR3 is 14 residues long. The CDR3 DNA is TGTGCCAGCAGACGGACTAGCGACACCGGGGAGCTGTTTTTT. Amino acids: CASRRTSDTGELFF.